The 25 T cell receptor beta chains below were found in one sample sequenced in a study of regulatory T cells in long-lasting Graves disease. In building TCR beta libraries, iRepertoire HTBI primers were used together with Arm-PCR of CDR3 regions. MiXCR, run by TCRdb on the multiplex PCR reads, gives a single entry per CDR3 protein. The table lists about 470,000 distinct CDR3 sequences, around 15% of them singletons. Time point given: newly diagnosed GD, antithyroid drugs for less than 3 months. The TCR library was made from RNA extracted from PBMCs. This sample also belongs to another study, concerning T cells in Graves' hyperthyroidism and ophthalmopathy.

The material sequenced was peripheral blood mononuclear cells (PBMCs), taken at new diagnosis, from a patient treated with antithyroid drugs. These receptors were taken from a man aged 40-50 years with Graves disease.

This clonotype appeared many times. This sequence joins TRBV5-8 and TRBJ2-1; D perhaps matches TRBD2 (6 bases). This CDR3 contains 13 residues. V lost 4 bases, J lost 5 bases, and 10 bases lay in between. In germline, CDR1 is SGHTS, CDR2 YDEGEE. The CDR3 is CASSGGLHNEQFF. The CDR3 bases are TGTGCCAGCAGCGGAGGACTACACAATGAGCAGTTCTTC.

This clonotype appeared many times. The CDR3 loop reads CASTPGLVFSEQYF. The CDR3 DNA sequence: TGTGCCAGCACCCCAGGACTGGTTTTTTCCGAGCAGTACTTC. The rearrangement uses TRBV12-3 or TRBV12-4 and TRBJ2-7; D is possibly TRBD2 (5 bases). The CDR3 runs to 14 residues. Trimming took 7 bases from V and 6 from J, leaving 19 bases between them.

This clonotype was observed many times. V and J are TRBV28 and TRBJ2-2, with TRBD1 matching 9 bases. Germline V gene data show CDR1 as MDHEN and CDR2 as SYDVKM. V gave up 6 bases and J gave up 3 bases; unmatched junction bases: 5. The CDR3 consists of 15 residues. The CDR3 protein is CASRPGQGYTGELFF. Here the CDR3 DNA reads TGTGCCAGCAGACCGGGACAGGGATACACCGGGGAGCTGTTTTTT.

The chain carries TRBV10-2 and TRBJ2-1, with 7 positions matching TRBD2. The V and J ends lost 2 bases and 1 base, in that order; junction bases with no gene match: 2. Germline V CDR1 and CDR2: WSHSY, SAAADI. The CDR3 is made up of 15 amino acids. CDR3 in DNA: TGCGCCAGCAGTGAGCCGGGACTATCCTACAATGAGCAGTTCTTC. Its translation: CASSEPGLSYNEQFF.

Note on this clonotype: The junction does not match germline at one end; this may be a read error. The V call is TRBV7-7, the J call TRBJ2-5; D could derive from TRBD1 or TRBD2 (5 bases each). Germline loops: CDR1 SSHAT, CDR2 FNYEAQ (reference sequence). This CDR3 spans 14 amino acids. For the CDR3, the DNA is TGTGCTAGCAGCCGGGGCCCGGCCCAAGAGACCCAGTACTTC. Amino acids: CASSRGPAQETQYF.

The rearrangement links TRBV6-2 or TRBV6-3 to TRBJ1-6; 8 bases line up with TRBD1. The CDR3 has 14 residues. The V gene's germline CDR1 is MNHEY and CDR2 SVGEGT. The J segment lost 9 bases and the V segment lost 7 bases, leaving 8 bases of the junction unmatched. CDR3 sequence: CASMEDRVGSPLHF. The CDR3 DNA reads as TGTGCCAGCATGGAGGACAGGGTCGGTTCACCCCTCCACTTT.

This clonotype has at least ten counts. The rearrangement links TRBV5-1 to TRBJ2-1; D unclear. Trimming removed 6 bases at V and 1 base at J, with 8 bases between. Germline CDR1 reads SGHRS; CDR2 reads YFSETQ. The CDR3 runs 13 residues. This CDR3 reads CASTLTSYNEQFF. CDR3 coding DNA: TGCGCCAGCACACTCACTTCCTACAATGAGCAGTTCTTC.

In this sample, this clonotype turned up many times. The chain recombines TRBV29-1 with TRBJ2-7; D is unresolved. Germline CDR1 and CDR2: SQVTM and ANQGSEA. The ends were cut back, 2 bases at V and 2 bases at J, with 4 bases in the middle. CDR3 size: 11 residues. CDR3 nucleotides: TGCAGCGTTGAATTGGCCTACGAGCAGTACTTC. It specifies CSVELAYEQYF.

This clonotype appeared many times. This rearrangement joins TRBV2 to TRBJ2-7, with D perhaps matching TRBD1 (5 bases). Trimming pared 8 bases from V and 3 bases from J, leaving 17 bases between. The CDR3 has 14 residues. The V gene's germline CDR1 is SNHLY and CDR2 FYNNEI. As DNA, the CDR3 is TGTGCCAGCGCCCTCCAGGGTCACATCTACGAGCAGTACTTC. Translation gives CASALQGHIYEQYF.

The V call is TRBV3-1, the J call TRBJ2-3; D perhaps matches TRBD2 (5 bases). The ends were cut back, 1 base at V and 5 bases at J, with 7 bases in the middle. Germline CDR1 is LGHDT and CDR2 is YNNKEL (reference sequence). The CDR3 is 13 amino acids. The CDR3 here is CASSQVGVDTQYF. The CDR3 DNA reads as TGTGCCAGCAGCCAAGTGGGAGTAGATACGCAGTATTTT.

Regarding this clonotype: A single base separates this from a much larger clone, so it may be a read error. The chain carries TRBV12-5 and TRBJ2-7; tentative D call: TRBD2 (5 bases). Germline V lookup: CDR1 LGHNT, CDR2 FRNRAP. The CDR3 covers 15 residues. V was shortened by 5 bases and J by 7 bases, with 21 bases between the two germline ends. CDR3 loop: CASGPAFAGANEQYF. The CDR3, as DNA: TGTGCTAGTGGTCCCGCTTTCGCGGGCGCGAATGAGCAGTACTTC.

This clonotype was seen many times. The chain's CDR3 is CASTYSGSAIGNEQFF. For the CDR3, the DNA is TGTGCCAGCACCTATAGCGGGAGCGCTATTGGGAATGAGCAGTTCTTC. The V gene is TRBV28, the J gene TRBJ2-1, with TRBD2 matching 9 bases. The CDR3 spans 16 residues. Germline values: CDR1 MDHEN, CDR2 SYDVKM. V lost 7 bases and J lost 7; bases outside the gene matches: 14.

The genes are TRBV5-1 and TRBJ2-1, with TRBD2 matching 16 bases. Trimming at V came to 0 bases and at J to 4 bases, leaving 1 base not matched to a gene. Germline V CDR1 and CDR2: SGHRS, YFSETQ. This CDR3 has 17 residues. The DNA for the CDR3 is TGCGCCAGCAGCTTGGCGGGACTAGCGGGAGGGTACAATGAGCAGTTCTTC. Translating gives CASSLAGLAGGYNEQFF.

This clonotype was observed a few times. The chain employs TRBV18 and TRBJ2-5; TRBD1 matches at 7 bases. In germline, CDR1 is KGHSH, CDR2 LQKENI. This CDR3 comprises 15 residues. Germline trimming cut 6 bases from V and 5 bases from J; bases unmatched to any gene: 12. CDR3 sequence: CASSPRQGFSETQYF. The CDR3 nucleotides are TGTGCCAGCTCTCCTCGACAGGGATTTTCGGAGACCCAGTACTTC.

This clonotype was observed a few times. The rearrangement links TRBV7-9 to TRBJ1-5; TRBD1 is a possible D gene (6 bases). CDR3 length: 13 residues. Germline V lookup: CDR1 SEHNR, CDR2 FQNEAQ (reference sequence). The V end was cut by 0 bases, the J end by 7 bases, with 7 bases between. In DNA form, the CDR3 reads TGTGCCAGCAGCTTAGCGGGGGCGCAGCCCCAGCATTTT. Its protein product is CASSLAGAQPQHF.

With regard to this clonotype: Since a far larger clone is one base different, this is likely a read error. V usage is TRBV11-2 and J usage is TRBJ2-3; D possibly uses TRBD1 or TRBD2 (5 bases each). The tail of the sequence fits TRBJ2-1 better, so the J call may be wrong. The CDR3 spans 14 residues. Germline CDR1 reads SGHAT; CDR2 reads FQNNGV. The CDR3 here is CASSLVAGTYEQFF. In DNA, the CDR3 is TGTGCCAGCAGCTTAGTCGCCGGGACCTACGAGCAGTTCTTC.

The J gene is TRBJ2-1, the V gene TRBV5-8; 15 bases line up with TRBD2. Germline V gene sequence: CDR1 SGHTS, CDR2 YDEGEE. V shed 2 bases and J 1 base; nucleotides not matched to a gene: 7. CDR3 length equals 19 residues. As DNA, the CDR3 is TGTGCCAGCAGCTTTGTAGGACTAGCGGGAGGGCCGTCCTACAATGAGCAGTTCTTC. It translates to CASSFVGLAGGPSYNEQFF. Using reference TRBV5-8 and TRBJ2-1 for the parts outside the CDR3, the full variable domain is EAGVTQSPTHLIKTRGQQATLRCSPISGHTSVYWYQQALGLGLQFLLWYDEGEERNRGNFPPRFSGRQFPNYSSELNVNALELEDSALYLCASSFVGLAGGPSYNEQFFGPGTRLTVL.

This clonotype was counted between two and nine times. This chain links TRBV5-1 with TRBJ2-1; D not resolved. V lost 2 bases to trimming and J lost 7 bases, with 7 bases between them. Germline V CDR1 and CDR2: SGHRS, YFSETQ. The CDR3 extends over 12 amino acids. As DNA, the CDR3 is TGCGCCAGCAGCTTACCTAGGAATGAGCAGTTCTTC. It specifies CASSLPRNEQFF. The full variable domain, with the rest looked up from reference TRBV5-1 and TRBJ2-1, is KAGVTQTPRYLIKTRGQQVTLSCSPISGHRSVSWYQQTPGQGLQFLFEYFSETQRNKGNFPGRFSGRQFSNSRSEMNVSTLELGDSALYLCASSLPRNEQFFGPGTRLTVL.

This clonotype was seen many times. V gene TRBV27 combines with J gene TRBJ1-2; TRBD1 agrees at 7 bases. J gave up 8 bases and V 5 bases, and 14 bases lay outside the gene matches. The CDR3 runs 15 residues. Per germline, CDR1 MNHEY and CDR2 SMNVEV (reference sequence). For the CDR3, the DNA is TGTGCCAGCAGTCACCGGGACAGTGGCAGGGAGGGCTACACCTTC. Protein: CASSHRDSGREGYTF.

This rearrangement joins TRBV7-9 to TRBJ2-2; 11 bases map to TRBD2. After removal of 5 bases from V and 7 bases from J, the junction contained 12 bases not matched to a gene. The CDR3 has 17 amino acids. Germline V gene sequence: CDR1 SEHNR, CDR2 FQNEAQ (reference sequence). CDR3 DNA: TGTGCCAGCAGCCGACCCTCAACTAGCGGGAGATTCGGGGAGCTGTTTTTT. It translates to CASSRPSTSGRFGELFF.

V and J are TRBV19 and TRBJ2-7, with D perhaps matching TRBD1 or TRBD2 (5 bases each). The CDR3 is 13 residues long. The V gene lost 6 bases and the J gene lost 3 bases, with 12 bases spanning the gap. CDR1 is LNHDA, CDR2 SQIVND, per germline (reference sequence). The CDR3 coding sequence is TGTGCCAGTAGGAGACGGGACGGCTACGAGCAGTACTTC. Its protein is CASRRRDGYEQYF.

This rearrangement joins TRBV11-2 to TRBJ2-3; 13 bases map to TRBD2. Germline V CDR1 and CDR2: SGHAT, FQNNGV. The CDR3 loop spans 15 amino acids. Trimming removed 5 bases from V and 8 bases from J; junction bases left unmatched: 7. The CDR3 nucleotides read TGTGCCAGCAGCCGCGGACTAGCGGGAGTGTCTACGCAGTATTTT. This codes for CASSRGLAGVSTQYF.

The gene calls are TRBV20-1 and TRBJ1-4; D unclear. Germline V gene data show CDR1 as DFQATT and CDR2 as SNEGSKA (reference sequence). The CDR3 is 12 amino acids. V lost 1 base, J lost 3 bases, and 3 bases lay in between. The CDR3 DNA sequence: TGCAGTGCTAGAGGACCTAATGAAAAACTGTTTTTT. Amino acid sequence: CSARGPNEKLFF.

This sequence joins TRBV10-2 and TRBJ1-5; D gene uncertain. V shed 3 bases and J shed 3 bases, with 9 bases lying between them. Per the germline V gene, CDR1 is WSHSY and CDR2 is SAAADI. This CDR3 has 14 amino acids. In nucleotides, the CDR3 is TGCGCCAGCAGTGACGGACCGAACAATCAGCCCCAGCATTTT. As protein: CASSDGPNNQPQHF.

The rearrangement links TRBV6-2 or TRBV6-3 to TRBJ1-1; possibly TRBD1 for D (5 bases). Germline loops: CDR1 MNHEY, CDR2 SVGEGT. Trimming removed 5 bases at V and 3 bases at J, with 16 bases between. This CDR3 region has 15 residues. CDR3 amino acids: CASSPPRGRDTEAFF. CDR3 bases: TGTGCCAGCAGTCCACCCCGGGGGAGGGACACTGAAGCTTTCTTT.